The 27 T cell receptor beta chains presented below share a single source sample, sequenced in a study of cytomegalovirus exposure and HLA in healthy donors. Researchers ran the PCR with 60 Vbeta and 13 Jbeta primers. The protocol was immunoSEQ multiplex PCR, while the TCRdb copy is restricted to in-frame clones and leaves out a portion. The sample has about 180,000 clones, 75% to 90% seen once; the top ten hold about 1.2%. The sequencing sample was made of PBMCs. The receptors originated from a boy younger than 10 in good health and CMV-seronegative.

This rearrangement joins TRBV9 to TRBJ2-5; 9 bases agree with TRBD2. Germline CDR1 reads SGDLS; CDR2 reads YYNGEE. This CDR3 comprises 17 residues. V shed 0 bases and J 5 bases; nucleotides not matched to a gene: 11. CDR3 DNA sequence: TGTGCCAGCAGCGTAGAATCCGGCGGGGGGGCCCCGGAGACCCAGTACTTC. It specifies CASSVESGGGAPETQYF.

The chain carries TRBV30 and TRBJ2-5, with no clear D. Germline V gene lookup returns CDR1 GTSNPN and CDR2 SVGIG (reference sequence). This CDR3 comprises 11 residues. Deletions cut 2 bases from V and 3 bases from J, with 4 bases between. CDR3 sequence: CAWSLKETQYF. In DNA, the CDR3 is TGTGCCTGGAGTCTAAAAGAGACCCAGTACTTC.

The genes are TRBV30 and TRBJ1-1; D gene ambiguous. The CDR3 consists of 12 residues. Trimming pared 4 bases from V and 7 bases from J, leaving 13 bases between. In germline, CDR1 is GTSNPN, CDR2 SVGIG (reference sequence). Here the CDR3 reads CAWTSLNGEAFF. The CDR3, as DNA: TGTGCCTGGACTAGCCTCAATGGTGAAGCTTTCTTT.

The chain employs TRBV5-8 and TRBJ2-7; 8 positions match TRBD1. The CDR3 totals 15 residues. Germline CDR1 and CDR2: SGHTS and YDEGEE. Germline trimming cut 5 bases from V and 0 bases from J; bases unmatched to any gene: 7. The CDR3 DNA is TGTGCCAGCAGATTCAGACAGGGGAGCTCCTACGAGCAGTACTTC. The encoded protein is CASRFRQGSSYEQYF.

This chain joins TRBV5-4 and TRBJ2-1; 9 bases are a match to TRBD1. This CDR3 spans 16 amino acids. Per germline, CDR1 SGHNT and CDR2 YYREEE (reference sequence). J lost 7 bases, V lost 4 bases, and 12 bases had no gene match. The CDR3 DNA is TGTGCCAGCAGCAATAGCCCGGGACAGGGTGTAAATGAGCAGTTCTTC. Translated: CASSNSPGQGVNEQFF.

The chain links TRBV29-1 to TRBJ2-1; 9 nucleotides line up with TRBD1. This CDR3 has 14 amino acids. CDR1 is SQVTM and CDR2 is ANQGSEA in the germline V gene. V was pared by 7 bases and J by 5 bases, with 9 bases of the junction left unmatched. CDR3 region: CSASTGTGNNEQFF. The CDR3 DNA sequence: TGCAGCGCATCGACCGGGACAGGGAACAATGAGCAGTTCTTC.

The chain couples TRBV5-6 to TRBJ2-3; D is perhaps TRBD2 (6 bases). CDR3 length equals 15 residues. Germline V gene sequence: CDR1 SGHDT, CDR2 YYEEEE. Trimming cost V 5 bases and J 5 bases, with 18 bases left between them. CDR3 nucleotides: TGTGCCAGCAGTTGGGACTTATCTTTAGAAGATACGCAGTATTTT. As protein: CASSWDLSLEDTQYF.

This chain links TRBV30 with TRBJ1-3, with TRBD1 as a possible D gene (6 bases). Germline CDR1 GTSNPN, CDR2 SVGIG (reference sequence). CDR3 size: 12 residues. Trimming cost V 8 bases and J 4 bases, with 12 bases left between them. The CDR3 here is CARAGEGNTIYF. As DNA, the CDR3 is TGTGCCAGGGCAGGGGAGGGAAACACCATATATTTT.

The V call is TRBV5-1, the J call TRBJ1-2; a possible D gene is TRBD1 (5 bases). The V gene lost 4 bases and the J gene lost 2 bases, with 12 bases spanning the gap. Germline lookup yields CDR1 SGHRS and CDR2 YFSETQ. The CDR3 runs 14 residues. In DNA form, the CDR3 reads TGCGCCAGCAGCCCAAGGACACTAAACTATGGCTACACCTTC. Translation: CASSPRTLNYGYTF.

CDR3 nucleotides: TGTGCCAGCAGCTTTGGAACGGGAGATACCCAGTACTTC. Its protein product is CASSFGTGDTQYF. The chain combines TRBV7-2 with TRBJ2-5, with D perhaps matching TRBD2 (6 bases). V was clipped by 3 bases and J by 8 bases, with 13 bases between them. CDR3 length equals 13 residues. The germline CDR1 and CDR2 sequences are SGHTA and FQGNSA. Together with reference TRBV7-2 and TRBJ2-5, the CDR3 gives the full variable domain: GAGVSQSPSNKVTEKGKDVELRCDPISGHTALYWYRQSLGQGLEFLIYFQGNSAPDKSGLPSDRFSAERTGGSVSTLTIQRTQQEDSAVYLCASSFGTGDTQYFGPGTRLLVL.

This clone came up once. The rearrangement uses TRBV9 and TRBJ2-3, with a possible D match to TRBD2 (6 bases). The length of the CDR3 is 16 residues. V was clipped by 1 base and J by 1 base, with 13 bases between them. Germline V gives CDR1 SGDLS, CDR2 YYNGEE. The DNA for the CDR3 is TGTGCCAGCAGCGTATTACCGGGGGACGGCACAGATACGCAGTATTTT. As protein: CASSVLPGDGTDTQYF.

J is TRBJ2-2 and V is TRBV5-1, with D possibly being TRBD2 (6 bases). The germline CDR1 and CDR2 sequences are SGHRS and YFSETQ. V was trimmed by 7 bases and J by 0 bases, leaving 13 bases between them. This CDR3 comprises 15 residues. The CDR3 protein is CASSAGSANTGELFF. CDR3 in DNA: TGCGCCAGCTCCGCGGGGTCAGCGAACACCGGGGAGCTGTTTTTT.

This clone was observed a single time. CDR3 residues: CASARLQFF. Here the CDR3 DNA reads TGTGCCAGCGCGAGACTACAGTTCTTC. The V and J genes are TRBV2 and TRBJ2-1; possibly TRBD2 for D (5 bases). Trimming stripped 8 bases from V and 13 bases from J, with 9 bases between. CDR1 is SNHLY, CDR2 FYNNEI, per germline. This CDR3 contains 9 residues.

This sequence joins TRBV4-3 and TRBJ2-1; D unresolved. The CDR3 is made up of 13 amino acids. Germline assignment: CDR1 LGHNA and CDR2 YSLEER. V lost 0 bases and J lost 5, with 5 bases in between. This CDR3 reads CASSQEEHNEQFF. CDR3 nucleotide sequence: TGCGCCAGCAGCCAAGAGGAGCACAATGAGCAGTTCTTC.

The sample holds a few counts of this clone. The chain carries TRBV2 and TRBJ2-2; D possibly corresponds to TRBD2 (5 bases). V was cut by 2 bases and J by 0 bases, with 16 bases left in between. This CDR3 is 18 amino acids long. Per germline, CDR1 SNHLY and CDR2 FYNNEI. The CDR3 DNA reads as TGTGCCAGCAGTGAACCCCAGGACGGACTCACGAACACCGGGGAGCTGTTTTTT. Protein sequence: CASSEPQDGLTNTGELFF.

The chain combines TRBV5-1 with TRBJ2-7, with 8 bases aligning to TRBD2. This CDR3 has 14 amino acids. V was pared by 0 bases and J by 5 bases, with 4 bases of the junction left unmatched. Germline lookup yields CDR1 SGHRS and CDR2 YFSETQ. CDR3 in DNA: TGCGCCAGCAGCTTGGCGGGGGGGTCCAACGAGCAGTACGTC. It specifies CASSLAGGSNEQYV.

This rearrangement joins TRBV6-5 to TRBJ2-3, with TRBD1 as a possible D gene (5 bases). V gave up 4 bases and J gave up 4 bases, with 12 bases separating them. Germline V gene sequence: CDR1 MNHEY, CDR2 SVGAGI. This CDR3 spans 14 amino acids. CDR3 region: CASSLGVIADTQYF. The CDR3 DNA follows: TGTGCCAGCAGTTTAGGGGTAATTGCAGATACGCAGTATTTT.

This chain uses TRBV4-1 with TRBJ1-1; possibly TRBD1 for D (6 bases). Germline lookup yields CDR1 MGHRA and CDR2 YSYEKL. CDR3 length: 13 amino acids. Between the trimmed V and J ends, which lost 5 bases and 7 bases, there was a span of 14 bases. CDR3 residues: CASSADSGVEAFF. The CDR3 DNA follows: TGCGCCAGCAGCGCAGACTCAGGGGTTGAAGCTTTCTTT.

The chain uses TRBV5-4 and TRBJ2-5; 16 nucleotides line up with TRBD2. Germline trimming cut 4 bases from V and 5 bases from J; bases unmatched to any gene: 8. The CDR3 is 17 amino acids. Germline loops: CDR1 SGHNT, CDR2 YYREEE (reference sequence). This CDR3 is CASSTGTSGGAGETQYF. Here the CDR3 DNA reads TGTGCCAGCAGCACCGGGACTAGCGGGGGGGCAGGGGAGACCCAGTACTTC.

The rearrangement joins TRBV7-9 to TRBJ2-1; 9 bases are a match to TRBD1. CDR3 length equals 14 residues. Germline CDR1 is SEHNR and CDR2 is FQNEAQ (reference sequence). With 6 bases clipped from V and 10 bases from J, the junction kept 10 bases outside the gene matches. CDR3 region: CASSLKQGAPEQFF. The DNA for the CDR3 is TGTGCCAGCAGTCTAAAACAGGGGGCGCCCGAGCAGTTCTTC. The full variable domain, its missing parts supplied by reference TRBV7-9 and TRBJ2-1, is DTGVSQNPRHKITKRGQNVTFRCDPISEHNRLYWYRQTLGQGPEFLTYFQNEAQLEKSRLLSDRFSAERPKGSFSTLEIQRTEQGDSAMYLCASSLKQGAPEQFFGPGTRLTVL.

The chain carries TRBV19 and TRBJ2-2, with 9 bases aligning to TRBD2. The CDR3 is made up of 17 amino acids. CDR1 and CDR2 (germline): LNHDA, SQIVND (reference sequence). V lost 4 bases to trimming and J lost 5 bases; unmatched junction nucleotides: 11. CDR3 in DNA: TGTGCCAGTAGTACCGGAAGGGCTAGCGGGGCTACCGGGGAGCTGTTTTTT. Translating it yields CASSTGRASGATGELFF.

The chain combines TRBV5-6 with TRBJ2-1; TRBD2 matches 7 bases. Germline V CDR1 and CDR2: SGHDT, YYEEEE. CDR3 length: 16 amino acids. V lost 3 bases to trimming and J lost 4 bases; unmatched junction nucleotides: 10. The CDR3 region is CASSWMAGVSYNEQFF. The CDR3 DNA sequence: TGTGCCAGCAGCTGGATGGCGGGAGTGTCTTACAATGAGCAGTTCTTC.

The table lists this clone with a count of one. The chain recombines TRBV6-1 with TRBJ1-1; D is unresolved. The CDR3 sequence is 13 residues long. CDR1 is MNHNS, CDR2 SASEGT, per germline. V was pared by 2 bases and J by 3 bases, with 7 bases between. The chain's CDR3 is CASSETVDTEAFF. CDR3 nucleotides: TGTGCCAGCAGTGAAACGGTAGACACTGAAGCTTTCTTT.

This clone was recorded once. The V gene is TRBV5-6, the J gene TRBJ2-1; D uncertain. CDR3 length: 12 residues. V was pared by 4 bases and J by 2 bases, with 4 bases between. Looked up from germline, CDR1 is SGHDT and CDR2 is YYEEEE. The CDR3 reads CASSLAYNEQFF. CDR3 coding DNA: TGTGCCAGCAGCCTCGCCTACAATGAGCAGTTCTTC.

The chain uses TRBV9 and TRBJ2-2; D call uncertain. The CDR3 extends over 16 amino acids. V was shortened by 2 bases and J by 6 bases, with 17 bases between the two germline ends. Germline values: CDR1 SGDLS, CDR2 YYNGEE. CDR3 DNA sequence: TGTGCCAGCAGCGTCTCCCTAGTCGGCGTGGCCGGGGAGCTGTTTTTT. This sequence encodes CASSVSLVGVAGELFF. Together with reference TRBV9 and TRBJ2-2, the CDR3 gives the full variable domain: DSGVTQTPKHLITATGQRVTLRCSPRSGDLSVYWYQQSLDQGLQFLIQYYNGEERAKGNILERFSAQQFPDLHSELNLSSLELGDSALYFCASSVSLVGVAGELFFGEGSRLTVL.

Comments on this clone: Distinct nucleotide sequences in the sample also encode this CDR3. The chain has TRBV30 and TRBJ2-7, with TRBD2 matching 10 bases. Trimming cost V 8 bases and J 6 bases; bases outside gene matches: 7. The CDR3 totals 12 residues. Germline assignment: CDR1 GTSNPN and CDR2 SVGIG (reference sequence). Here the CDR3 reads CAGGLAVGEQYF. The CDR3 DNA is TGTGCCGGTGGACTAGCGGTAGGCGAGCAGTACTTC.

This clone came up a few times. The chain is built from TRBV11-2 and TRBJ2-7, with 13 bases lining up with TRBD2. This CDR3 comprises 14 residues. In germline, CDR1 is SGHAT, CDR2 FQNNGV. V lost 5 bases and J lost 5; bases outside the gene matches: 3. CDR3 sequence: CASSPGTSGDEQYF. The CDR3 bases are TGTGCCAGCAGCCCTGGGACTAGCGGGGACGAGCAGTACTTC.